The 27 T cell receptor beta chains given below trace back to one sample, sequenced in a study of tumor and adjacent non-tumor tissue in lung cancer. Three rounds of nested PCR, following a modified ARM-PCR protocol, produced the TCRbeta library. Each CDR3 protein gets one entry after TCRdb re-called the multiplex PCR reads with MiXCR. Of 110,000 or so distinct CDR3 sequences listed, about 64% were seen once; the top ten hold roughly 20%. No cell sorting was done before RNA was extracted from the tissue. More than 3 cm separated this lung sample from the edge of the tumor. Sequenced sample: distant non-tumor lung tissue. These TCRs come from a man in his fifties or sixties with non-small cell lung cancer.

This clonotype has just a few counts. The chain carries TRBV5-4 and TRBJ2-1, with D hard to call. Germline loops: CDR1 SGHNT, CDR2 YYREEE (reference sequence). V shed 3 bases and J shed 1 base, with 11 bases lying between them. There are 15 residues in the CDR3. CDR3 protein: CASSSKGRSYNEQFF. The CDR3 coding sequence is TGTGCCAGCAGCTCGAAGGGAAGGTCCTACAATGAGCAGTTCTTC.

This clonotype was seen ten or more times. The chain couples TRBV20-1 to TRBJ1-3; TRBD1 matches at 7 bases. The CDR3 covers 14 residues. Unmatched junction bases numbered 6, after V lost 5 bases and J lost 2 bases. The germline V gene has CDR1 DFQATT and CDR2 SNEGSKA (reference sequence). The CDR3: CSARTGTAGNTIYF. CDR3 nucleotides: TGCAGTGCTCGAACCGGGACAGCTGGAAACACCATATATTTT.

This clonotype turned up a few times. Since a much larger clone is just one base distant, this may be a read error. The chain has TRBV12-3 or TRBV12-4 and TRBJ2-7, with D hard to call. CDR3 length: 12 amino acids. Trimming stripped 8 bases from V and 6 bases from J, with 14 bases between. The CDR3 spells CASLRTECEQYF. CDR3 DNA: TGTGCCAGCTTGCGAACCGAATGCGAGCAGTACTTC.

V gene TRBV24-1 combines with J gene TRBJ2-2, with D unresolved. The CDR3 is 14 amino acids. Per the germline V gene, CDR1 is KGHDR and CDR2 is SFDVKD. Between the trimmed V and J ends, which lost 4 bases and 5 bases, there was a span of 10 bases. This chain's CDR3 is CATSDHTVTGELFF. The DNA for the CDR3 is TGTGCCACCAGTGACCATACTGTGACCGGGGAGCTGTTTTTT.

In the case of this clonotype: A much larger clone lies a single base off, so this may be a read error. This rearrangement joins TRBV6-5 to TRBJ1-4; D ambiguous. The CDR3 has 13 residues. Germline lookup yields CDR1 MNHEY and CDR2 SVGAGI. Here the CDR3 reads CARSPTINEKLFF. As DNA, the CDR3 is TGTGCCCGCAGCCCCACGATTAATGAAAAACTGTTTTTT.

This rearrangement joins TRBV5-6 to TRBJ2-1; TRBD2 matches at 7 bases. Trimming took 6 bases from V and 9 from J; bases not matched to a gene: 12. The CDR3 totals 14 residues. From germline, CDR1 is SGHDT and CDR2 YYEEEE. CDR3 coding DNA: TGTGCCAGCACGGAGGGAGGGTCGATCAGTGAGCAGTTCTTC. This sequence encodes CASTEGGSISEQFF.

As regards this clonotype: This may be a read error: a much more frequent sequence differs by one nucleotide. The rearrangement joins TRBV12-3 or TRBV12-4 to TRBJ2-5; 12 nucleotides align to TRBD1. The CDR3 spans 14 residues. The trim removed 7 bases at V and 4 bases at J, leaving 4 bases unmatched. The CDR3 DNA reads TGTGCCAGCAAGGGACAGGGGGCACGAGAGACCCAGTACTTC. Amino acid sequence: CASKGQGARETQYF.

Ten or more counts support this clonotype. J is TRBJ2-1 and V is TRBV20-1; TRBD2 aligns across 8 bases. The germline V gene has CDR1 DFQATT and CDR2 SNEGSKA (reference sequence). The CDR3 consists of 16 residues. Unmatched junction bases numbered 14, after V lost 3 bases and J lost 7 bases. The CDR3 DNA reads as TGCAGTGCTAGTAACCTCGGGCGGGAGGATCAAAATGAGCAGTTCTTC. Translation gives CSASNLGREDQNEQFF.

A word on this clonotype: The final CDR3 position lacks the conserved phenylalanine or tryptophan, pointing to a likely read error. This chain uses TRBV6-6 with TRBJ1-5, with TRBD1 as a possible D gene (6 bases). Germline CDR1 and CDR2: MNHNY and SVGAGI (reference sequence). This CDR3 has 15 amino acids. CDR3 region: CVSRDQGNSNQPQHL. CDR3 bases: TGTGTCAGCAGAGATCAGGGGAATAGCAATCAGCCCCAGCATCTT.

As regards this clonotype: Being one base from a much bigger clone, this may be a read error. J is TRBJ1-2 and V is TRBV5-4; perhaps TRBD1 as D (6 bases). CDR1 is SGHNT and CDR2 is YYREEE in the germline V gene (reference sequence). Trimming removed 5 bases from V and 8 bases from J, with 16 bases in between. The CDR3 extends over 13 amino acids. This chain's CDR3 is CASRWWTAPGYTF. The CDR3 bases are TGTGCCAGCAGGTGGTGGACAGCCCCAGGCTACACCTTC.

On this clonotype itself: This sequence may be a read error, since a much larger clone differs from it by one base. CDR3 DNA sequence: TGTGCCAGCAGCCCACCGGGGTTTAGTGTTGTGGATGGCTACACCTTC. It specifies CASSPPGFSVVDGYTF. The chain uses TRBV12-3 or TRBV12-4 and TRBJ1-2; D is uncertain. The V end was cut by 6 bases, the J end by 6 bases, with 23 bases between. The CDR3 totals 16 residues.

This clonotype has a handful of counts. The chain links TRBV24-1 to TRBJ2-1, with 8 bases matching TRBD2. The germline V gene encodes CDR1 KGHDR and CDR2 SFDVKD. The CDR3 totals 17 residues. V trimming: 3 bases; J trimming: 0 bases; junction bases outside the gene matches: 6. The CDR3 spells CATSDPLAESSYNEQFF. DNA of the CDR3: TGTGCCACCAGTGATCCACTAGCGGAGAGCTCCTACAATGAGCAGTTCTTC.

This clonotype was detected a few times. Possible read error: a much larger clone is one base away. J is TRBJ2-1 and V is TRBV12-3 or TRBV12-4, with D tentatively TRBD2 (5 bases). V dropped 5 bases and J dropped 8 bases, with 10 bases sitting between them. The CDR3 totals 12 residues. The DNA for the CDR3 is TGTGCCAGCAGTCTTGGAGGAGATGAGCAGTTCTTC. This translates into CASSLGGDEQFF.

As for this clonotype: A much more abundant neighbour one base away suggests this may be a read error. The chain employs TRBV7-9 and TRBJ2-1; 7 positions agree with TRBD2. V trimming: 6 bases; J trimming: 8 bases; junction bases outside the gene matches: 13. CDR1 and CDR2 from the germline V gene are SEHNR and FQNEAQ (reference sequence). This CDR3 has 15 residues. CDR3 DNA: TGTGCCAGCAGTCGTGGGACTAACCTGTTCGATGAGCAGTTCTTC. Its translation: CASSRGTNLFDEQFF.

As concerns this clonotype: A read error may account for a junction end that differs from germline. CDR3 loop: CASGNEKYF. In DNA, the CDR3 is TGTGCCAGCGGTAACGAGAAGTACTTC. The chain links TRBV6-2 or TRBV6-3 to TRBJ2-7; D is ambiguous. Germline V gives CDR1 MNHEY, CDR2 SVGEGT. The CDR3 sequence is 9 residues long.

As concerns this clonotype: At one end the junction does not follow the germline gene, possibly because of a read error. The rearrangement uses TRBV10-1 and TRBJ2-1; TRBD2 might be the D (6 bases). Germline-derived CDR1 and CDR2 are WNHNN and SYGVQD (reference sequence). The CDR3 covers 17 residues. The DNA of the CDR3 is TGCACCAGCTCTCCCCCCTCAGACGGGAGCTCCTACAATGAGCAGTTCTTC. This codes for CTSSPPSDGSSYNEQFF.

The sample holds a few counts of this clonotype. This chain connects TRBV10-3 to TRBJ2-7, with unresolved D. Trimming stripped 4 bases from V and 1 base from J, with 11 bases between. Germline V gives CDR1 ENHRY, CDR2 SYGVKD. The CDR3 runs 14 residues. CDR3 region: CAISVREDSYEQYF. As DNA, the CDR3 is TGTGCCATCAGTGTAAGGGAAGATTCCTACGAGCAGTACTTC.

With respect to this clonotype: It may be a read error: a sequence one base away is much more abundant. The gene calls are TRBV28 and TRBJ2-5, with TRBD1 matching 7 bases. From germline, CDR1 is MDHEN and CDR2 SYDVKM. This CDR3 spans 15 amino acids. This CDR3 reads CTSSQQRGQQETQYF. For the CDR3, the DNA is TGTACCAGCAGCCAACAAAGGGGACAGCAAGAGACCCAGTACTTC.

This clonotype was counted at least ten times. V gene TRBV12-3 or TRBV12-4 combines with J gene TRBJ2-5; 9 bases agree with TRBD1. The V gene end was trimmed by 4 bases and the J gene end by 4 bases; junction bases not matched to a gene: 7. This CDR3 region has 15 residues. The CDR3 bases are TGTGCCAGCAGTTCCCCATTGACAGGGGGAGAGACCCAGTACTTC. It translates to CASSSPLTGGETQYF.

To note about this clonotype: One junction end disagrees with the germline gene, perhaps due to a read error. This chain connects TRBV6-5 to TRBJ1-1; the match to TRBD1 covers 10 bases. CDR3 length: 14 amino acids. The germline V gene has CDR1 MNHEY and CDR2 SVGAGI. CDR3 sequence (DNA): TGTGCCAGCAGGACAGGGGGCATGAACACTGAGGCTTCCTTT. Its translation is CASRTGGMNTEASF.

A note on this clonotype: Likely a read error: the CDR3 ends without its conserved phenylalanine or tryptophan. This sequence joins TRBV6-1 and TRBJ1-1; possible D gene TRBD1, 6 bases. CDR3 size: 16 residues. Trimming took 9 bases from V and 3 from J, leaving 23 bases between them. Germline V gene lookup returns CDR1 MNHNS and CDR2 SASEGT. CDR3 amino acids: CASIEAGSGADTEAFY. As DNA, the CDR3 is TGTGCCAGTATTGAAGCGGGGTCGGGGGCGGACACTGAAGCTTTCTAT.

This clonotype showed up just once. The chain combines TRBV29-1 with TRBJ2-7; D may be TRBD1 or TRBD2 (6 bases each). The V end lost 6 bases, the J end lost 10 bases, and 16 bases lay between the germline ends. The CDR3 totals 11 residues. The V gene's germline CDR1 is SQVTM and CDR2 ANQGSEA. CDR3 sequence reads: CSVESGGSQYF. In DNA, the CDR3 is TGCAGCGTCGAATCCGGGGGCAGTCAGTACTTC.

This clonotype has a handful of counts. The V gene is TRBV18, the J gene TRBJ2-3; no definite D call. The length of the CDR3 is 14 residues. From germline, CDR1 is KGHSH and CDR2 LQKENI. Trimming stripped 1 base from V and 2 bases from J, with 7 bases between. The CDR3 protein is CASSPLRYTDTQYF. The DNA for the CDR3 is TGTGCCAGCTCACCACTGAGGTACACAGATACGCAGTATTTT.

This clonotype was picked up many times. This chain joins TRBV12-3 or TRBV12-4 and TRBJ2-2; D possibly corresponds to TRBD1 (6 bases). Trimming pared 6 bases from V and 4 bases from J, leaving 12 bases between. The CDR3 has 14 residues. CDR3 amino acids: CASREGVITGELFF. DNA for the CDR3: TGTGCCAGCAGAGAGGGGGTTATCACCGGGGAGCTGTTTTTT.

This clonotype was picked up many times. The V gene is TRBV20-1, the J gene TRBJ2-1; 14 nucleotides line up with TRBD2. Germline V CDR1 and CDR2: DFQATT, SNEGSKA (reference sequence). Losses at the gene ends were 3 bases for V and 9 bases for J; bases not matched to a gene: 4. The CDR3 runs to 14 residues. The CDR3 region is CSARGLAGVAEQFF. Written as DNA, the CDR3 is TGCAGTGCTAGGGGACTAGCGGGAGTTGCTGAGCAGTTCTTC.

In the case of this clonotype: At one of its ends the junction is not consistent with the germline gene, which may arise from a read error. The chain couples TRBV28 to TRBJ2-3; D is uncertain. The germline gives CDR1 MDHEN, CDR2 SYDVKM. This CDR3 contains 13 residues. This CDR3 is CASSPIGTNTQYF. In DNA form, the CDR3 reads TGTGCCAGCAGTCCAATCGGCACAAATACGCAGTATTTT.

This clonotype was observed at least ten times. V usage is TRBV29-1 and J usage is TRBJ2-1; a weak D match, TRBD2 (6 bases). Trimming shortened V by 5 bases and J by 0 bases, and 8 bases separated the two germline ends. Germline loops: CDR1 SQVTM, CDR2 ANQGSEA. This CDR3 is 13 amino acids long. The DNA for the CDR3 is TGCAGCGTTTTCGGGAGCTCCTACAATGAGCAGTTCTTC. Residues: CSVFGSSYNEQFF.